Following are 19 T cell receptor beta chains from one sample sequenced in a study of CD8 T cells in ankylosing spondylitis. TCRdb reanalysed the 5' RACE reads using MiXCR and keeps one entry per CDR3 protein. The repertoire holds 20,000 to 25,000 distinct CDR3 sequences, with 13% as singletons. Specimen: blood. These receptors originate from a male donor with ankylosing spondylitis or in good health (not recorded which).

This clonotype was detected ten times or more. The chain carries TRBV5-6 and TRBJ2-2, with D perhaps assigned TRBD1 or TRBD2 (5 bases each). Germline CDR1 and CDR2: SGHDT and YYEEEE. Trimming left V 7 bases short and J 5 bases short, with 15 bases between. CDR3 length equals 14 residues. CDR3 DNA sequence: TGTGCCAGCTTCAGGGACCTGAGGACCGGGGAGCTGTTTTTT. Translation: CASFRDLRTGELFF. The variable domain in full, completed from reference TRBV5-6 and TRBJ2-2, reads DAGVTQSPTHLIKTRGQQVTLRCSPKSGHDTVSWYQQALGQGPQFIFQYYEEEERQRGNFPDRFSGHQFPNYSSELNVNALLLGDSALYLCASFRDLRTGELFFGEGSRLTVL.

This clonotype was counted between two and nine times. Mismatch with germline at one junction end may stem from a read error. The CDR3 DNA sequence: TGTGCCAGCAGTTTAACTGGAAGCTACGATGAGCAGTTCTTC. This codes for CASSLTGSYDEQFF. The chain links TRBV12-3 or TRBV12-4 to TRBJ2-1, with unresolved D. The CDR3 totals 14 residues.

This clonotype was detected ten times or more. The J gene is TRBJ2-1, the V gene TRBV7-2; D not resolved. The CDR3 sequence is 11 residues long. Germline values: CDR1 SGHTA, CDR2 FQGNSA. Trimming stripped 4 bases from V and 8 bases from J, with 6 bases between. The CDR3 DNA is TGTGCCAGCAGCTCTATCTATGAGCAGTTCTTC. Residues: CASSSIYEQFF.

CDR3 region: CASSRPQGRNGYTF. Here the CDR3 DNA reads TGTGCCAGCAGTAGACCACAGGGGCGGAATGGCTACACCTTC. The rearrangement uses TRBV28 and TRBJ1-2; 7 bases are shared with TRBD1. V lost 5 bases to trimming and J lost 6 bases; unmatched junction nucleotides: 9. CDR3 length: 14 amino acids. In germline, CDR1 is MDHEN, CDR2 SYDVKM.

This clonotype appeared many times. The chain links TRBV28 to TRBJ2-3; no definite D call. The V end was cut by 3 bases, the J end by 3 bases, with 16 bases between. The CDR3 has 16 residues. Germline-derived CDR1 and CDR2 are MDHEN and SYDVKM. DNA for the CDR3: TGTGCCAGCAGTTTGGATAATCTGGGAAAGACAGATACGCAGTATTTT. Translating it yields CASSLDNLGKTDTQYF.

This chain links TRBV7-6 with TRBJ1-4, with D perhaps matching TRBD1 (6 bases). The CDR3 has 15 amino acids. V was clipped by 3 bases and J by 5 bases, with 13 bases between them. In germline, CDR1 is SGHVS, CDR2 FNYEAQ. The CDR3 DNA is TGTGCCAGCAGCTTTCGGACAGATTCCAATGAAAAACTGTTTTTT. Protein sequence: CASSFRTDSNEKLFF.

CDR3 region: CASSYEGSTQYF. The CDR3 DNA reads as TGTGCCAGCAGTTACGAGGGTAGTACGCAGTATTTT. The rearrangement joins TRBV6-6 to TRBJ2-3; perhaps TRBD2 as D (5 bases). The CDR3 length is 12 residues. Germline CDR1 is MNHNY and CDR2 is SVGAGI (reference sequence). V lost 2 bases and J lost 8, with 8 bases in between.

By its share, this clonotype is medium-sized. The rearrangement links TRBV7-2 to TRBJ2-7; tentative D call: TRBD2 (6 bases). The CDR3 is 16 amino acids. Germline-derived CDR1 and CDR2 are SGHTA and FQGNSA. V was trimmed by 6 bases and J by 3 bases, leaving 21 bases between them. The CDR3 loop reads CASREGLAPKLYEQYF. CDR3 in DNA: TGTGCCAGCAGGGAGGGGCTCGCGCCGAAACTCTACGAGCAGTACTTC. Looking up the rest from reference TRBV7-2 and TRBJ2-7 gives the full variable domain: GAGVSQSPSNKVTEKGKDVELRCDPISGHTALYWYRQSLGQGLEFLIYFQGNSAPDKSGLPSDRFSAERTGGSVSTLTIQRTQQEDSAVYLCASREGLAPKLYEQYFGPGTRLTVT.

V is TRBV7-2 and J is TRBJ2-2, with D perhaps TRBD1 (6 bases). Germline V gene data show CDR1 as SGHTA and CDR2 as FQGNSA. This CDR3 has 16 amino acids. V was shortened by 5 bases and J by 3 bases, with 16 bases between the two germline ends. The CDR3 protein is CASSQTQGSYTGELFF. The DNA of the CDR3 is TGTGCCAGCAGCCAAACCCAGGGGTCCTACACCGGGGAGCTGTTTTTT.

This clonotype was counted at least ten times. The CDR3 loop is CAIRGLQETQYF. DNA of the CDR3: TGTGCCATCCGGGGTCTCCAAGAGACCCAGTACTTC. The genes are TRBV28 and TRBJ2-5; D is possibly TRBD2 (5 bases). Between the trimmed V and J ends, which lost 10 bases and 1 base, there was a span of 10 bases. In germline, CDR1 is MDHEN, CDR2 SYDVKM. The CDR3 is 12 amino acids.

Many counts were recorded for this clonotype. The chain employs TRBV6-4 and TRBJ2-3; perhaps TRBD1 as D (6 bases). The CDR3 spans 15 residues. V lost 6 bases and J lost 3, with 16 bases in between. Per germline, CDR1 MRHNA and CDR2 SNTAGT. CDR3 sequence reads: CASSQSRGWTDTQYF. The CDR3 DNA reads as TGTGCCAGCAGCCAGAGCAGGGGTTGGACAGATACGCAGTATTTT.

This clonotype occurred many times. The V gene is TRBV25-1, the J gene TRBJ2-2, with a possible D match to TRBD1 (6 bases). The CDR3 runs 14 residues. Trimming took 1 base from V and 7 from J, leaving 10 bases between them. Germline CDR1 reads MGHDK; CDR2 reads SYGVNS. CDR3 DNA sequence: TGTGCCAGCAGTGAATCAGGGGAAGTCGGGGAGCTGTTTTTT. As protein: CASSESGEVGELFF.

This clonotype was seen only a few times. CDR3 amino acids: CSAINTGRWNYGYTF. The CDR3 region has the DNA TGCAGTGCTATTAATACAGGGCGATGGAACTATGGCTACACCTTC. The V gene is TRBV20-1, the J gene TRBJ1-2, with D perhaps TRBD1 (6 bases). The CDR3 is 15 amino acids. V was clipped by 4 bases and J by 2 bases, with 17 bases between them. Germline CDR1 is DFQATT and CDR2 is SNEGSKA (reference sequence).

The chain carries TRBV20-1 and TRBJ2-4; the match to TRBD1 covers 7 bases. Germline V lookup: CDR1 DFQATT, CDR2 SNEGSKA (reference sequence). V gave up 6 bases and J gave up 2 bases; unmatched junction bases: 7. The CDR3 extends over 14 amino acids. CDR3 in amino acids: CSARLQGPKNIQYF. DNA for the CDR3: TGCAGTGCCAGATTACAGGGGCCCAAAAACATTCAGTACTTC.

This clonotype was observed many times. The V gene is TRBV6-4, the J gene TRBJ2-2; unclear D gene. The CDR3 spans 13 residues. The V end was cut by 2 bases, the J end by 3 bases, with 4 bases between. Germline-derived CDR1 and CDR2 are MRHNA and SNTAGT. CDR3: CASSDRDTGELFF. Written as DNA, the CDR3 is TGTGCCAGCAGTGACAGGGACACCGGGGAGCTGTTTTTT.

This clonotype was counted only a few times. The chain is built from TRBV5-4 and TRBJ2-1; D possibly corresponds to TRBD1 (5 bases). CDR1 is SGHNT and CDR2 is YYREEE in the germline V gene (reference sequence). The ends were cut back, 0 bases at V and 3 bases at J, with 13 bases in the middle. CDR3 size: 16 residues. In DNA, the CDR3 is TGTGCCAGCAGCTTGGGAACAGGACGGAGCTACAATGAGCAGTTCTTC. This sequence encodes CASSLGTGRSYNEQFF.

This clonotype was detected many times. The chain couples TRBV5-5 to TRBJ2-5; D may correspond to TRBD1 or TRBD2 (6 bases each). Germline CDR1 SGHKS, CDR2 YYEKEE (reference sequence). CDR3 length: 13 residues. V lost 2 bases and J 5 bases, leaving 10 bases between the germline ends. CDR3 in DNA: TGTGCCAGCAGCTTCGGGGGCAGGGAGACCCAGTACTTC. It specifies CASSFGGRETQYF.

This clonotype showed up just a few times. The chain carries TRBV12-3 or TRBV12-4 and TRBJ1-5, with a tentative D call TRBD1 (6 bases). CDR3 size: 14 residues. Trimming cost V 2 bases and J 6 bases, with 11 bases left between them. CDR3 in DNA: TGTGCCAGCAGTTTACAGGGGAGCGGTCAGCCCCAGCATTTT. It codes for CASSLQGSGQPQHF.

This clonotype was observed at least ten times. The chain carries TRBV4-3 and TRBJ2-5, with D uncertain. CDR1 LGHNA and CDR2 YSLEER come from the germline V gene. The length of the CDR3 is 14 residues. With 0 bases removed from V and 3 bases from J, the gap between germline ends came to 8 bases. The CDR3 reads CASSQDTAKETQYF. The CDR3 DNA sequence: TGCGCCAGCAGCCAAGATACAGCTAAAGAGACCCAGTACTTC.